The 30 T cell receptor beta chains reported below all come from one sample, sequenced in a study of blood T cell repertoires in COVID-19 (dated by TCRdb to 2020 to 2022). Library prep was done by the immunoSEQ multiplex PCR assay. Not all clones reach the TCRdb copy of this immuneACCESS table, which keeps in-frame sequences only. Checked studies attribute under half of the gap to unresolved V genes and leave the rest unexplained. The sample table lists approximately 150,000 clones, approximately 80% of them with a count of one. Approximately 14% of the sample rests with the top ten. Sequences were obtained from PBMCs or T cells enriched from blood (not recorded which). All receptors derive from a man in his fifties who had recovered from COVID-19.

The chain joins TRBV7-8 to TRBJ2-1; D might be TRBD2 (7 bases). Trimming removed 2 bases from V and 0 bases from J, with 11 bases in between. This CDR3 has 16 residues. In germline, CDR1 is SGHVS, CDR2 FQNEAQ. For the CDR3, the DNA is TGTGCCAGCAGCTTATCCGGGGGGCGCTCCTACAATGAGCAGTTCTTC. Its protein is CASSLSGGRSYNEQFF.

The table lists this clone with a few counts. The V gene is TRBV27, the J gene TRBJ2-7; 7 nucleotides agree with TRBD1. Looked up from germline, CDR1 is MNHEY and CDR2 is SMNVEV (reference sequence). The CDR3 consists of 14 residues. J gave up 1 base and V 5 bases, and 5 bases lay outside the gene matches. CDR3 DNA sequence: TGTGCCAGCAGTAAACAGGGGTTTTCCTACGAGCAGTACTTC. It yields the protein CASSKQGFSYEQYF.

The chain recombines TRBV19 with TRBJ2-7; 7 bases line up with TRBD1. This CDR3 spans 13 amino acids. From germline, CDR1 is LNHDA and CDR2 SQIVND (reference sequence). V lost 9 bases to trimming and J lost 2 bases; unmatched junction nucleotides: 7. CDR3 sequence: CASQGQPTYEQYF. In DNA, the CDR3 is TGTGCCAGCCAGGGACAGCCAACCTACGAGCAGTACTTC.

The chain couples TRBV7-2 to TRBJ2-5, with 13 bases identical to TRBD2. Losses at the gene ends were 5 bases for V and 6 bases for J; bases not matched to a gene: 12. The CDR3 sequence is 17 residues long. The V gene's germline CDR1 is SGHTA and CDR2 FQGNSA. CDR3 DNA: TGTGCCAGCAGCACACAGGGGACTAGCGGGGTCAGGAAGACCCAGTACTTC. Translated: CASSTQGTSGVRKTQYF.

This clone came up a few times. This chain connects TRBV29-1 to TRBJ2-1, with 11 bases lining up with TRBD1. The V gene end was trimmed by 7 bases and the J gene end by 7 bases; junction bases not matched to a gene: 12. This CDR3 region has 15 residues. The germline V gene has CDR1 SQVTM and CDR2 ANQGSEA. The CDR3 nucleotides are TGCAGCGCCGGACAGGGGGCGGCTTTTGGTAATGAGCAGTTCTTC. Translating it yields CSAGQGAAFGNEQFF.

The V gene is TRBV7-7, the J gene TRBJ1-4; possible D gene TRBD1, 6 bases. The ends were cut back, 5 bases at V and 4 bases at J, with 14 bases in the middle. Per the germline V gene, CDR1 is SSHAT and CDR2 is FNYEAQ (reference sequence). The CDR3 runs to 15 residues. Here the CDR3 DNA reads TGTGCCAGCAGCCCCACAGGGTCACTTAATGAAAAACTGTTTTTT. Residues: CASSPTGSLNEKLFF. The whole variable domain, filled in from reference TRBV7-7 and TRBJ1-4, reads GAGVSQSPRYKVTKRGQDVTLRCDPISSHATLYWYQQALGQGPEFLTYFNYEAQPDKSGLPSDRFSAERPEGSISTLTIQRTEQRDSAMYRCASSPTGSLNEKLFFGSGTQLSVL.

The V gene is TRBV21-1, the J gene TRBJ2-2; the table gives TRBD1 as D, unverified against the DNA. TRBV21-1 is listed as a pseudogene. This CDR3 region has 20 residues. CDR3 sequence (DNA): TGTGCCAGCAGCAAGCCCCCACAGGGGGCCTCCCCCTTTTACACCGGGGAGCTGTTTTTT. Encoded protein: CASSKPPQGASPFYTGELFF.

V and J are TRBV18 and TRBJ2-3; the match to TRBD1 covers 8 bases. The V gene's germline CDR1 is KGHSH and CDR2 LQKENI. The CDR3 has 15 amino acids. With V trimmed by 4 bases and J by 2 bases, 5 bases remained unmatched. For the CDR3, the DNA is TGTGCCAGCTCACGAAGGACAGGGACCACAGATACGCAGTATTTT. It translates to CASSRRTGTTDTQYF. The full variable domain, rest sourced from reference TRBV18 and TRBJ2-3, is NAGVMQNPRHLVRRRGQEARLRCSPMKGHSHVYWYRQLPEEGLKFMVYLQKENIIDESGMPKERFSAEFPKEGPSILRIQQVVRGDSAAYFCASSRRTGTTDTQYFGPGTRLTVL.

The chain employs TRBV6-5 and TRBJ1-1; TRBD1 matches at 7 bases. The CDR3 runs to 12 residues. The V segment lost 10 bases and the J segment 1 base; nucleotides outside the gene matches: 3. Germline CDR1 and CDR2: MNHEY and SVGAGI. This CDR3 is CAKRQGNTEAFF. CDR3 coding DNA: TGTGCCAAACGACAGGGGAACACTGAAGCTTTCTTT.

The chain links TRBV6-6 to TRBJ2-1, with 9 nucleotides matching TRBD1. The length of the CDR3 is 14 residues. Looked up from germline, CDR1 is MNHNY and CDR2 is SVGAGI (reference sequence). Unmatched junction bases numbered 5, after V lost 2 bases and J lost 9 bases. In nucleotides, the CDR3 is TGTGCCAGCAGTTACCAGGGACAGGGTGGTGAGCAGTTCTTC. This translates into CASSYQGQGGEQFF.

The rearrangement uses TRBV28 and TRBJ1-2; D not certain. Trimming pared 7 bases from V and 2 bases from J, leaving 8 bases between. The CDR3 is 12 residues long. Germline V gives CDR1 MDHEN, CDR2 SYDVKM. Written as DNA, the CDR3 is TGTGCCAGCACCACATCAAACTATGGCTACACCTTC. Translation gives CASTTSNYGYTF.

CDR3 loop: CASSSSTGRQYATNEKLFF. The CDR3 DNA reads TGCGCCAGCAGCTCGTCGACAGGGCGCCAATATGCAACTAATGAAAAACTGTTTTTT. This chain uses TRBV5-1 with TRBJ1-4; 7 nucleotides line up with TRBD1. V shed 3 bases and J 0 bases; nucleotides not matched to a gene: 14. This CDR3 comprises 19 residues. Germline CDR1 reads SGHRS; CDR2 reads YFSETQ.

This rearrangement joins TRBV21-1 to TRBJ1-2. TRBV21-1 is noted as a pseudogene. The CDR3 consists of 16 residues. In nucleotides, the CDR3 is TGTGCCAGCAGCAAAGCTAGGCACGGGAAGAACTATGGCTACACCTTC. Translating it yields CASSKARHGKNYGYTF.

The CDR3: CASSDGERTMNTEAFF. CDR3 nucleotide sequence: TGCGCCAGCAGCGATGGGGAGCGGACCATGAACACTGAAGCTTTCTTT. This chain connects TRBV5-1 to TRBJ1-1; no definite D call. CDR1 SGHRS and CDR2 YFSETQ come from the germline V gene. CDR3 length equals 16 residues. Trimming shortened V by 4 bases and J by 0 bases, and 16 bases separated the two germline ends. The full variable domain, rest sourced from reference TRBV5-1 and TRBJ1-1, is KAGVTQTPRYLIKTRGQQVTLSCSPISGHRSVSWYQQTPGQGLQFLFEYFSETQRNKGNFPGRFSGRQFSNSRSEMNVSTLELGDSALYLCASSDGERTMNTEAFFGQGTRLTVV.

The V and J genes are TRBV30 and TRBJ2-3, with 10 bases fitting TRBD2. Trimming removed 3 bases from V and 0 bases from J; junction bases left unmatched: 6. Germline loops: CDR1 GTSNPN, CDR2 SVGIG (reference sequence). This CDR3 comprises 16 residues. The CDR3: CAWRLAGGASTDTQYF. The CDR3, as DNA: TGTGCCTGGAGGTTAGCGGGGGGAGCTAGCACAGATACGCAGTATTTT.

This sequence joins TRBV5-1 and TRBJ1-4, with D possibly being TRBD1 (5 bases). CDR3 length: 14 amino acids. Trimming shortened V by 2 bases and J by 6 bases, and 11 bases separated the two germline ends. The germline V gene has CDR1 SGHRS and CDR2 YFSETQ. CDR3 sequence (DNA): TGCGCCAGCAGCTTCCAGGGTGGTTATGAAAAACTGTTTTTT. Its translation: CASSFQGGYEKLFF.

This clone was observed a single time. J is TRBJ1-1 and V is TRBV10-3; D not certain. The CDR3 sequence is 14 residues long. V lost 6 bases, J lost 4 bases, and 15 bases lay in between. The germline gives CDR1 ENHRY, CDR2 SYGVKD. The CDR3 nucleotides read TGTGCCATCAGGAGGGAGACTGGAAGCACTGAAGCTTTCTTT. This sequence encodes CAIRRETGSTEAFF.

The CDR3 protein is CASSETPGYEQYF. The CDR3 coding sequence is TGCGCCAGCAGTGAAACCCCGGGCTACGAGCAGTACTTC. This chain links TRBV10-1 with TRBJ2-7; no definite D call. The CDR3 totals 13 residues. Germline V gene data show CDR1 as WNHNN and CDR2 as SYGVQD (reference sequence). Trimming took 3 bases from V and 3 from J, leaving 9 bases between them.

CDR3 bases: TGTGCCAGCAGTTACCTCAGGAGGGGTGAAGGCCAGCCCCAGCATTTT. It specifies CASSYLRRGEGQPQHF. This chain links TRBV6-5 with TRBJ1-5, with D possibly being TRBD1 (5 bases). The germline gives CDR1 MNHEY, CDR2 SVGAGI. CDR3 length equals 16 residues. Deletions cut 2 bases from V and 7 bases from J, with 18 bases between.

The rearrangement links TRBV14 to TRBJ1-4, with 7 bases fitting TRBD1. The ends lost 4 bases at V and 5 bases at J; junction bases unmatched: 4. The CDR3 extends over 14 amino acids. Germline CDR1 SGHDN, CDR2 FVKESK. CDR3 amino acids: CASSPGTVNEKLFF. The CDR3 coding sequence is TGTGCCAGCAGCCCCGGGACAGTAAATGAAAAACTGTTTTTT.

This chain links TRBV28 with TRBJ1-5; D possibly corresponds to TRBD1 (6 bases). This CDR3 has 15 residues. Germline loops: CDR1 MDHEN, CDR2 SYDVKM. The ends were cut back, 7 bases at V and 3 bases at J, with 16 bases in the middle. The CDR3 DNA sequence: TGTGCCAGCATTAAGGAGAGGGGGAACAATCAGCCCCAGCATTTT. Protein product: CASIKERGNNQPQHF.

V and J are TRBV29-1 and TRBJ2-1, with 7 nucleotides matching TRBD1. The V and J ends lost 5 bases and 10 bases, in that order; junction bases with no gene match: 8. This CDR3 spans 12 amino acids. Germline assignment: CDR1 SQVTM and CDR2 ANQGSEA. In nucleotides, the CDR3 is TGCAGCGTTTCCACAGGGGCGAGGGAGCAGTTCTTC. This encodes CSVSTGAREQFF.

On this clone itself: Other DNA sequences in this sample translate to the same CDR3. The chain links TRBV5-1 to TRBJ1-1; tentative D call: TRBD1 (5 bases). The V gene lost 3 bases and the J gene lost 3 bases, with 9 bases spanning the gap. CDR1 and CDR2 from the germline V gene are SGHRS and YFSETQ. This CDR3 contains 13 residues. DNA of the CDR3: TGCGCCAGCAGCTCGCAGGGTGACACTGAAGCTTTCTTT. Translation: CASSSQGDTEAFF.

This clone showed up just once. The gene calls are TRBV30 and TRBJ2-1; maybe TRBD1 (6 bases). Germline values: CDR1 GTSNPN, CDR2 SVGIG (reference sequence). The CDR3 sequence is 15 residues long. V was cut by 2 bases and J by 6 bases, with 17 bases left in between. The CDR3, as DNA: TGTGCCTGGAGTCATAGGGGGAGACAGCGCAATGAGCAGTTCTTC. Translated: CAWSHRGRQRNEQFF.

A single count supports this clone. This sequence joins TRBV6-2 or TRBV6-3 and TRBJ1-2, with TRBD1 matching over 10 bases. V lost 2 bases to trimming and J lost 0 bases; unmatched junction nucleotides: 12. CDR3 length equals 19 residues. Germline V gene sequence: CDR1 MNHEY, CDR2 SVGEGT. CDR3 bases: TGTGCCAGCAGTTACCCCGGACGACAGGGGGCACGGACTAACTATGGCTACACCTTC. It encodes CASSYPGRQGARTNYGYTF.

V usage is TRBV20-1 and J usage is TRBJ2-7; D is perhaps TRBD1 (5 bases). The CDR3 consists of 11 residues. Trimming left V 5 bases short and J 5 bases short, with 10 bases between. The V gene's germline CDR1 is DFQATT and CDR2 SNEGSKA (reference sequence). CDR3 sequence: CSAQQVHEQYF. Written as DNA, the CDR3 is TGCAGTGCTCAACAGGTACACGAGCAGTACTTC.

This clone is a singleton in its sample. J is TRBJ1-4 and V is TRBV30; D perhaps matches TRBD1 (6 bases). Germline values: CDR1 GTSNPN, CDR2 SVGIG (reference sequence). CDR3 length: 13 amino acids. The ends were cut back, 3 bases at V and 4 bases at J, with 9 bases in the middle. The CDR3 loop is CAWSRTVNEKLFF. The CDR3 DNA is TGTGCCTGGAGCAGGACAGTTAATGAAAAACTGTTTTTT.

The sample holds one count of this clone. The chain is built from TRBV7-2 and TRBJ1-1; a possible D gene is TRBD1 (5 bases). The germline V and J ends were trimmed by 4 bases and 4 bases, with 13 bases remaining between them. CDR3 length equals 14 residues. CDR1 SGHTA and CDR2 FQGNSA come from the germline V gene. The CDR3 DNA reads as TGTGCCAGCAGCTACACCGGGGGACTCACTGAAGCTTTCTTT. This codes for CASSYTGGLTEAFF.

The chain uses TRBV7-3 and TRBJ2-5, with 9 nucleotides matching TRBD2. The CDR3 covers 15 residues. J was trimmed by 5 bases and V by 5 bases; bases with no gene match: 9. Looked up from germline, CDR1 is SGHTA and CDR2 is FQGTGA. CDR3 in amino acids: CASSGSGLAAETQYF. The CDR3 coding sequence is TGTGCCAGCAGCGGATCGGGACTAGCAGCGGAGACCCAGTACTTC.

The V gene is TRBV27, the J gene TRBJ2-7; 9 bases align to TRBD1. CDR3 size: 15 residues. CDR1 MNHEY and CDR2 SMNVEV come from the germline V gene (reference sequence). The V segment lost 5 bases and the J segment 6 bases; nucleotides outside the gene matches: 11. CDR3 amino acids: CASSPRRDRASEQYF. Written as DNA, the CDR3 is TGTGCCAGCAGTCCCCGACGGGACAGGGCTAGCGAGCAGTACTTC.